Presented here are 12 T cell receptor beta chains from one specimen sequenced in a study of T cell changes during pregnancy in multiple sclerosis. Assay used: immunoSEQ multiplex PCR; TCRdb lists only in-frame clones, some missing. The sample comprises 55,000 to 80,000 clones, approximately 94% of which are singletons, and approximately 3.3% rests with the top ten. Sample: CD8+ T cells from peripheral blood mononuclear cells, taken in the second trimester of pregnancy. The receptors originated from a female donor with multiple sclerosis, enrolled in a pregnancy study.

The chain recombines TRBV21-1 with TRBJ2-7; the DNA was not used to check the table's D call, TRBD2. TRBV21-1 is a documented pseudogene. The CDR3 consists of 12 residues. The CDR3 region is CASTAVAREQYF. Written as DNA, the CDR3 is TGTGCCAGCACCGCTGTAGCTCGGGAGCAGTACTTC.

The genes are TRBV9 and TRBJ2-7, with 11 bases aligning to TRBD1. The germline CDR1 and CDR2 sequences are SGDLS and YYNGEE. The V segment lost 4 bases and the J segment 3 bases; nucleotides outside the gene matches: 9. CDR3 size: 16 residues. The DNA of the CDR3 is TGTGCCAGCAGCTTCCGGGACAGGGGGGCCTACTACGAGCAGTACTTC. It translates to CASSFRDRGAYYEQYF.

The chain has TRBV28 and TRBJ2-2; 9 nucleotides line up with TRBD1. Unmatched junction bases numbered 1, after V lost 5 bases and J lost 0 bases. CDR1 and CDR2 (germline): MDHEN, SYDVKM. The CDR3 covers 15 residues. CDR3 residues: CASSGTGSNTGELFF. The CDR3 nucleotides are TGTGCCAGCAGTGGGACAGGGTCGAACACCGGGGAGCTGTTTTTT.

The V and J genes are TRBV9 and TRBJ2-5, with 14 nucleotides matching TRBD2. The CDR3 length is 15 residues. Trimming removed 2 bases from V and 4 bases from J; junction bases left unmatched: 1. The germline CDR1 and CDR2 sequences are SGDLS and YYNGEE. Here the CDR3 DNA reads TGTGCCAGCAGCGTGGGGACTAGCGGGAGAGAGACCCAGTACTTC. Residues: CASSVGTSGRETQYF.

The CDR3 DNA reads as TGTGCCAGCAGCTTATTGCTCGGGGATGGCTACACCTTC. Translated: CASSLLLGDGYTF. The chain couples TRBV11-1 to TRBJ1-2; D is uncertain. From germline, CDR1 is SGHAT and CDR2 FQDESV (reference sequence). The V and J ends lost 2 bases and 6 bases respectively, with 10 bases between them. The CDR3 contains 13 residues.

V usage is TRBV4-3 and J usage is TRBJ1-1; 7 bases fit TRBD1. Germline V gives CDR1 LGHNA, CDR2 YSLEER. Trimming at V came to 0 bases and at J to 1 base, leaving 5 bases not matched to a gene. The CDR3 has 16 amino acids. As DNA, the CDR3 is TGCGCCAGCAGCCAAGACCGGACAGGAGCGAACACTGAAGCTTTCTTT. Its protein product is CASSQDRTGANTEAFF.

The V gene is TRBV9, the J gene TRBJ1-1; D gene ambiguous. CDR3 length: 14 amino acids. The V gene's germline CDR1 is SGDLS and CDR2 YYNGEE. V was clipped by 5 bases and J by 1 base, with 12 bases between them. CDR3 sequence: CASRSGLGNTEAFF. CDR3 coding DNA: TGTGCCAGCAGGAGCGGCCTCGGGAACACTGAAGCTTTCTTT.

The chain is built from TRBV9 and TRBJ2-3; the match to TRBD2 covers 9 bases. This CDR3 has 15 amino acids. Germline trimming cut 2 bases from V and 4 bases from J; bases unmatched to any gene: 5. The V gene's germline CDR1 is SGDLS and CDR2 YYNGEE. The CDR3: CASSVSGGTADTQYF. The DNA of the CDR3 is TGTGCCAGCAGCGTCAGCGGGGGGACGGCAGATACGCAGTATTTT.

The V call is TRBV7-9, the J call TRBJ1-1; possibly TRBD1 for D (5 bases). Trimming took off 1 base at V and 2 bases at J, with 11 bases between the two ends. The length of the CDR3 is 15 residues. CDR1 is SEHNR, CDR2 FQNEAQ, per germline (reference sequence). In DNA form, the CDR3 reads TGTGCCAGCAGCTTAGGGGGGGGTGTAAACACTGAAGCTTTCTTT. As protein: CASSLGGGVNTEAFF.

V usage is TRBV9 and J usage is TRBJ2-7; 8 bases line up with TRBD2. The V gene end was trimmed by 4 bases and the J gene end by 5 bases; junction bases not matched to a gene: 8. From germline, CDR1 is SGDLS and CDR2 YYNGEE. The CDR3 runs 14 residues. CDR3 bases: TGTGCCAGCAGCCGAGGCGGGAGGTTGAACGAGCAGTACTTC. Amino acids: CASSRGGRLNEQYF.

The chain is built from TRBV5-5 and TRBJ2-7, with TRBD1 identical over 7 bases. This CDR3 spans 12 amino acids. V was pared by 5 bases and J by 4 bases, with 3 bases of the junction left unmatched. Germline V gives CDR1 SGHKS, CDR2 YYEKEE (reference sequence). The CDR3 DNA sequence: TGTGCCAGCAGAGGGACAGCATACGAGCAGTACTTC. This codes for CASRGTAYEQYF.

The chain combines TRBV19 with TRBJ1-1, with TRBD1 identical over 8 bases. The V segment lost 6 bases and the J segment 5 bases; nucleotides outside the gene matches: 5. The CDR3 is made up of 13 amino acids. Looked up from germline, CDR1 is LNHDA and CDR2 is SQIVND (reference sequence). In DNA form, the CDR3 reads TGTGCCAGTAGCGGACAGGGCGGGACTGAAGCTTTCTTT. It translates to CASSGQGGTEAFF.